This entry features one T cell receptor beta chain sequence. The data are from a study of patients and donors after allogeneic stem cell transplantation. From the RT-PCR reads, TCRdb called clonotypes with MiXCR, one entry per CDR3 protein. Of some 960,000 distinct CDR3 sequences detected, more than 15% appear once; the ten largest clones hold roughly 6%. The source is a human donor who was either an allogeneic HSCT recipient or a stem cell or donor lymphocyte infusion donor (not recorded which). It is not recorded whose cells these are; they may come from a transplant donor. Sequenced input: blood, either unsorted or a sorted T cell fraction (not recorded which).

In DNA form, the CDR3 reads TGCGCCAGCAGCCAACCGTTGTCAGTACAGGGGAATGGCTACACCTTC. As protein: CASSQPLSVQGNGYTF. The chain uses TRBV4-1 and TRBJ1-2, with 7 bases fitting TRBD1. Per the germline V gene, CDR1 is MGHRA and CDR2 is YSYEKL. The J segment lost 6 bases and the V segment lost 2 bases, leaving 12 bases of the junction unmatched. This CDR3 is 16 amino acids long.